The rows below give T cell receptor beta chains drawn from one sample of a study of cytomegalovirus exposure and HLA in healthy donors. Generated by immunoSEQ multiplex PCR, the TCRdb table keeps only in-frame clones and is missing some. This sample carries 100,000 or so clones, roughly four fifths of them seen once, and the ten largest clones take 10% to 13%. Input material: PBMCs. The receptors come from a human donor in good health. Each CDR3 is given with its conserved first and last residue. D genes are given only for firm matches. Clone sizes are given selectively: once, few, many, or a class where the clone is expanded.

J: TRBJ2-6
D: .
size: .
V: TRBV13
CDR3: CASSFRDSGANVLTF
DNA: TGTGCCAGCAGCTTCAGGGACTCTGGGGCCAACGTCCTGACTTTC

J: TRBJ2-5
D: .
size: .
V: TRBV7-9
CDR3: CASSLVRTSDETQYF
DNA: TGTGCCAGCAGCTTAGTCCGGACTTCGGACGAGACCCAGTACTTC

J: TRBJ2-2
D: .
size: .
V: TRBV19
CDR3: CASSMVGSTGELFF
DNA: TGTGCCAGTAGTATGGTCGGGAGCACCGGGGAGCTGTTTTTT

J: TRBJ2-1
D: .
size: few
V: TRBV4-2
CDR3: CASMGGEGGNEQFF
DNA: TGTGCCAGCATGGGGGGGGAGGGGGGGAATGAGCAGTTCTTC

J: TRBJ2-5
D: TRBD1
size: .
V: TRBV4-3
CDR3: CASSQFDRAGETQYF
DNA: TGCGCCAGCAGCCAATTTGACAGGGCTGGGGAGACCCAGTACTTC

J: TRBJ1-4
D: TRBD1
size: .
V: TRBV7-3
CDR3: CASSLGTARGEKLFF
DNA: TGTGCCAGCAGCCTTGGGACAGCCCGTGGGGAAAAACTGTTTTTT

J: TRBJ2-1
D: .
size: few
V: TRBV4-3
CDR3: CASSQQRSAGRDNEQFF
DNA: TGCGCCAGCAGCCAACAGAGGTCGGCAGGGCGCGACAATGAGCAGTTCTTC

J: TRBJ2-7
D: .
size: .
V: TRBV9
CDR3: CASSPGSLPTYEQYF
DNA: TGTGCCAGCAGCCCAGGGTCCTTACCAACCTACGAGCAGTACTTC

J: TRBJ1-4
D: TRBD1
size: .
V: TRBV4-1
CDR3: CASSQGQGPGRGLFF
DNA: TGCGCCAGCAGCCAAGGACAGGGTCCGGGCAGGGGATTGTTTTTT

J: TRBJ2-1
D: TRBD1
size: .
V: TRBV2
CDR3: CASRGQGGKYNEQFF
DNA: TGTGCCAGCAGGGGACAGGGGGGCAAATACAATGAGCAGTTCTTC

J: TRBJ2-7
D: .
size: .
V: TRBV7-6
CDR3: CASRRGYGEQYF
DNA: TGTGCCAGCAGAAGGGGGTATGGAGAGCAGTACTTC

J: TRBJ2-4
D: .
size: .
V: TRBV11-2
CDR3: CASSLGDIQYF
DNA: TGTGCCAGCAGCTTAGGAGACATTCAGTACTTC

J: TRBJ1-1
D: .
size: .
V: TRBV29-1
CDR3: CSVETGRGTEAFF
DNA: TGCAGCGTTGAAACAGGGAGGGGTACTGAAGCTTTCTTT

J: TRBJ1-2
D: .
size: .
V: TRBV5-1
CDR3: CASSSDSYYGYTF
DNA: TGCGCCAGCAGCTCTGACAGTTACTATGGCTACACCTTC

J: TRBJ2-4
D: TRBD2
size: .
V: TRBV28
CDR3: CASSYPGLAGPKNIQYF
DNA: TGTGCCAGCAGTTACCCGGGACTAGCGGGCCCCAAAAACATTCAGTACTTC

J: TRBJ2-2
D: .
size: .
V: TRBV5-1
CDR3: CASSLDWGVGELFF
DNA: TGCGCCAGCAGCTTGGATTGGGGGGTCGGGGAGCTGTTTTTT

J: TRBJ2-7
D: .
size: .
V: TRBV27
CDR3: CASSLGGGRRNYRYEQYF
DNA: TGTGCCAGCAGTTTGGGGGGAGGCAGACGAAATTATCGCTACGAGCAGTACTTC

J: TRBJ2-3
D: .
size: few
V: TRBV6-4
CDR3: CASSASGTDTQYF
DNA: TGTGCCAGCAGTGCTAGCGGCACAGATACGCAGTATTTT

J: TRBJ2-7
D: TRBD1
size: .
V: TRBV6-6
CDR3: CASSYSGQGAYEQYF
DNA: TGTGCCAGCAGTTACTCGGGACAGGGGGCCTACGAGCAGTACTTC

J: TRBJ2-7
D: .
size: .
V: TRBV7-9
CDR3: CASSRTGSSYEQYF
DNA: TGTGCCAGCAGCCGTACAGGCTCCTCCTACGAGCAGTACTTC

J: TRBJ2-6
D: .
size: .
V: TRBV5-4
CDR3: CASSLGAVSGANVLTF
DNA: TGTGCCAGCAGCTTGGGGGCCGTTTCTGGGGCCAACGTCCTGACTTTC

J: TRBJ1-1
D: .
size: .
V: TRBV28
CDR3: CASTSYQGNTEAFF
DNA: TGTGCCAGCACCTCGTACCAGGGAAACACTGAAGCTTTCTTT

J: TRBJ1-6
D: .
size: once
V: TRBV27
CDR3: CASSSSRNSPLHF
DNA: TGTGCCAGCAGTTCCTCGCGGAATTCACCCCTCCACTTT

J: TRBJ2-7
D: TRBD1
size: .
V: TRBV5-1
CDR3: CASSSQDREREQYF
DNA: TGCGCCAGCAGCTCCCAGGACAGGGAGCGGGAGCAGTACTTC

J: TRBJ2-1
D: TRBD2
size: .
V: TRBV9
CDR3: CASSVAFGRVHNEQFF
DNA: TGTGCCAGCAGCGTAGCTTTTGGGAGGGTACACAATGAGCAGTTCTTC

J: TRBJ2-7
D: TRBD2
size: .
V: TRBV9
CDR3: CASSVSGVPGEQYF
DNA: TGTGCCAGCAGCGTTAGCGGGGTCCCGGGCGAGCAGTACTTC